The rows below give T cell receptor beta chains drawn from one sample of a study of neoadjuvant anti-PD-1 for oral cavity cancer. Sequencing used immunoSEQ multiplex PCR; TCRdb keeps in-frame clones, though not all of them. The table shows 15,000 to 20,000 clones, with around 64% occurring only once. This specimen was PBMCs, taken before nivolumab (anti-PD-1) treatment. Receptors originate from a person aged 40 to 85 with oral cavity squamous cell carcinoma. The CDR3 runs from the conserved cysteine through the conserved F or W.

v_gene,j_gene,CDR3aa
TRBV11-2,TRBJ1-4,CASSLQGENEKLFF
TRBV29-1,TRBJ2-7,CSVELDGTYEQYF
TRBV11-3,TRBJ2-2,CASSGSVTGELFF
TRBV6-6,TRBJ2-2,CASIKGSNTGELFF
TRBV6-5,TRBJ1-2,CASSYSGGSYGYTF
TRBV2,TRBJ2-2,CASRRLAGGFTGELFF
TRBV5-4,TRBJ2-3,CASSPGLSTDTQYF
TRBV28,TRBJ2-7,CASSSRQGWDEQYF
TRBV4-1,TRBJ2-7,CASSLRTSGSSYEQYF
TRBV7-8,TRBJ2-7,CASSLEGIAYEQYF
TRBV6-1,TRBJ2-1,CASSERGGEQFF
TRBV7-8,TRBJ1-5,CASSPWTQTLNQPQHF
TRBV5-1,TRBJ2-1,CASAPIAGLRRSDEQFF
TRBV6-1,TRBJ1-3,CASSDPTGASGNTIYF
TRBV9,TRBJ2-7,CASSPRDDSYEQYF
TRBV4-2,TRBJ2-5,CASSQEASGRAETQYF
TRBV27,TRBJ2-3,CASSFLSTDTQYF
TRBV6-1,TRBJ2-1,CASSETGGSYNEQFF
TRBV12-5,TRBJ1-4,CASGPLEAGEKLFF
TRBV2,TRBJ2-1,CASSSLAPSYYNEQFF
TRBV29-1,TRBJ2-5,CSVDVGTSWQETQYF
TRBV2,TRBJ1-2,CAPGGPNYGYTF
TRBV5-1,TRBJ2-7,CASSTGTGPYEQYF
TRBV6-1,TRBJ2-2,CAAEGLSNTGELFF
TRBV10-2,TRBJ2-3,CASSESSLLMADTQYF
TRBV5-1,TRBJ1-1,CASTNLLDTEAFF
TRBV25-1,TRBJ2-7,CASSDANRGRYEQYF
TRBV2,TRBJ2-3,CASSDRSTDTQYF
TRBV10-3,TRBJ1-5,CAIGAADKQPQHF
TRBV5-1,TRBJ2-7,CASSSSLYEQYF
TRBV27,TRBJ2-7,CASSLGLAGGLREQYF
TRBV9,TRBJ1-2,CASSPGQGYGYTF
TRBV13,TRBJ2-1,CASSPWTGGYNEQFF
TRBV7-6,TRBJ1-1,CASSPTYTHEAFF
TRBV2,TRBJ2-6,CASSSDSGLAGGMAGANVLTF
TRBV18,TRBJ1-5,CASSRGGDSPQHF
TRBV5-6,TRBJ2-1,CASTSGNSGVYNEQFF
TRBV2,TRBJ1-1,CASRRELNTEAFF
TRBV5-4,TRBJ1-2,CASSLAGSNYGYTF
TRBV7-6,TRBJ2-5,CASSLGPPRETQYF
TRBV5-1,TRBJ2-2,CASSLGLAGPDTGELFF
TRBV6-1,TRBJ2-5,CASSEGDEKETQYF
TRBV10-3,TRBJ1-4,CAISATGATNEKLFF
TRBV4-2,TRBJ1-5,CASSQEAGTGDQPQHF
TRBV6-5,TRBJ2-7,CASRGPGPYEQYF
TRBV27,TRBJ2-2,CASSFLGPAGDGGELFF
TRBV6-5,TRBJ1-2,CASRSSGTGYGYTF
TRBV6-6,TRBJ2-1,CASAIAGGSYNEQFF
TRBV28,TRBJ2-2,CASSGNTGELFF
TRBV5-6,TRBJ2-6,CASSRPGGANVLTF
TRBV9,TRBJ2-2,CASSPRAGVMTGELFF
TRBV5-1,TRBJ1-1,CASSPWGQGNTEAFF
TRBV5-1,TRBJ2-1,CASSLVPGQTYNEQFF